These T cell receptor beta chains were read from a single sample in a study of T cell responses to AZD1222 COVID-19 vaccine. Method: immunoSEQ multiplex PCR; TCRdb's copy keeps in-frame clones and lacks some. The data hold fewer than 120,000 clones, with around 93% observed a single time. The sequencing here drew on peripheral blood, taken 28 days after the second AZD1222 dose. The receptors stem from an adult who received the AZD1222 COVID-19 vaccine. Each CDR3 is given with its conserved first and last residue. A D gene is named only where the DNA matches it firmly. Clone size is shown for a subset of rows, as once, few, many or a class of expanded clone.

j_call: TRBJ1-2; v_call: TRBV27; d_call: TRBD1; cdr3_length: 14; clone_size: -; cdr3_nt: TGTGCCAGCAGTTTGGGACAGGGTTACTATGGCTACACCTTC; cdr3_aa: CASSLGQGYYGYTF
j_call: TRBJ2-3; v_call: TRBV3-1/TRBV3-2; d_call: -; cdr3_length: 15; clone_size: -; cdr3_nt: TGTGCCAGCAGCCAAGGGTTAGAGGGCACAGATACGCAGTATTTT; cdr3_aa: CASSQGLEGTDTQYF
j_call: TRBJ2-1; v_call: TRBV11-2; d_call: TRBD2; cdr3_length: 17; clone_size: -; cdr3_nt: TGTGCCAGCAGCTCGATACTCGGGGGGGAGGCTAGCAATGAGCAGTTCTTC; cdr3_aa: CASSSILGGEASNEQFF
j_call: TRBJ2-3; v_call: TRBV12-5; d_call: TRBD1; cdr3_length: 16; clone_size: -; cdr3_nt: TGTGCTAGTGGTTTGGACCTGACAGGGCGCACAGATACGCAGTATTTT; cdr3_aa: CASGLDLTGRTDTQYF
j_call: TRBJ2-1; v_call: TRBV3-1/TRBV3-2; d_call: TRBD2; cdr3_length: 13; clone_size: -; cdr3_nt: TGTGCCAGCAGGCCCAGCGGGGGACATGAGCAGTTCTTC; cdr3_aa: CASRPSGGHEQFF
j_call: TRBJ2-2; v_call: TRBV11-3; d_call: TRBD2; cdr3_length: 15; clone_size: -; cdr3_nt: TGTGCCAGCAGCTCGAGCGGGAGGGGCACCGGGGAGCTGTTTTTT; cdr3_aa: CASSSSGRGTGELFF
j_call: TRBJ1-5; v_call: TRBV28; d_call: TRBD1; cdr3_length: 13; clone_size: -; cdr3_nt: TGTGCCAGCGGTACAGGGGGAAATCAGCCCCAGCATTTT; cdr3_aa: CASGTGGNQPQHF
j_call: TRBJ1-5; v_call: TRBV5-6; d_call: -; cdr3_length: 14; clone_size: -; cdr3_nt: TGTGCCAGCACCCTTTTGGGGGAGGCTCAGCCCCAGCATTTT; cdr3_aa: CASTLLGEAQPQHF
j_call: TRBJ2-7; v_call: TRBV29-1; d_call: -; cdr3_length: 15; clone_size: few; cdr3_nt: TGCAGCGTTGATGGAGAGGGTGGTAGTGCTTACGAGCAGTACTTC; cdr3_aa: CSVDGEGGSAYEQYF
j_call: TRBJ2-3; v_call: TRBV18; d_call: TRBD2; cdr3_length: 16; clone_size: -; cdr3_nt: TGTGCCAGCTCACCCTCAGCGGGGGGGCCTAAGAATACGCAGTATTTT; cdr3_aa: CASSPSAGGPKNTQYF
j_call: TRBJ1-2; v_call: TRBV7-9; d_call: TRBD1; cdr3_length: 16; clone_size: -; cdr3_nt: TGTGCCAGCAGCGGGGGACAGGGCCGAAGCAACTATGGCTACACCTTC; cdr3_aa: CASSGGQGRSNYGYTF
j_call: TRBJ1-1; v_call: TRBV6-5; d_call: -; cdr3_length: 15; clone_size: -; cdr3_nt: TGTGCCAGCAGTTACTCACCCTCAGGGCCCACTGAAGCTTTCTTT; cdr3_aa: CASSYSPSGPTEAFF
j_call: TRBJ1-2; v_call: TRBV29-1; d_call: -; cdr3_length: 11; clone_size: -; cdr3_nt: TGCACCGCGGCCGGAGACTATGGCTACACCTTC; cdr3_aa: CTAAGDYGYTF
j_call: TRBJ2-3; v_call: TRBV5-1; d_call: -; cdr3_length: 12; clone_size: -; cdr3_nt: TGCGCCAGCAGCTACTCAGGGGGGGAGCAGTATTTT; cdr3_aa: CASSYSGGEQYF
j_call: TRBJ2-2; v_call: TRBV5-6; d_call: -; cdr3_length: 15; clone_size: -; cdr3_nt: TGTGCCAGCACCTATGGGCCGAGCCCAAACGGGGAGCTGTTTTTT; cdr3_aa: CASTYGPSPNGELFF
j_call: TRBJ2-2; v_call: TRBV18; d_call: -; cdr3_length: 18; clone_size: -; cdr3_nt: TGTGCCAGCTCATCCCCCAGGGGTCTTTCAACTCAGTCCGGGGAGCTGTTTTTT; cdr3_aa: CASSSPRGLSTQSGELFF
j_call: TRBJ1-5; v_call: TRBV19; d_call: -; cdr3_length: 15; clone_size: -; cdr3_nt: TGTGCCAGTAGTATCGGTGTGGATAGCAATCAGCCCCAGCATTTT; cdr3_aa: CASSIGVDSNQPQHF
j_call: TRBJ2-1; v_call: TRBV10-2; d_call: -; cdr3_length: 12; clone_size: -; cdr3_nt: TGCGCCAGCAGTGAGTACGGATCGCGGCAGTTCTTC; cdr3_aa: CASSEYGSRQFF
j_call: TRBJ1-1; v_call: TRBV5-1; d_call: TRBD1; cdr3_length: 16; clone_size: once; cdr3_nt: TGCGCCAGCAGCGGTCGGACAGGGACGGCGAACACTGAAGCTTTCTTT; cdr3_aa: CASSGRTGTANTEAFF
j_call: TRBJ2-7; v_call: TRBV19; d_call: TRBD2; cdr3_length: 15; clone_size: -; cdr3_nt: TGTGCCAGTAGTCGAGATAGCGGGAGTTTTAACGAGCAGTACTTC; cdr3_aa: CASSRDSGSFNEQYF
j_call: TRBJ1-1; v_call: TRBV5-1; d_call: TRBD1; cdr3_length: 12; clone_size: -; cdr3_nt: TGCGCCAGCACCTCGCAGGGGGCTGAAGCTTTCTTT; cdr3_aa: CASTSQGAEAFF
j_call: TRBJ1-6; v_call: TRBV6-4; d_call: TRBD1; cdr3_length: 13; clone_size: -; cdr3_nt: TGTGCCAGCAAGGGGACAGGGGTTTCACCCCTCCACTTT; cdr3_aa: CASKGTGVSPLHF
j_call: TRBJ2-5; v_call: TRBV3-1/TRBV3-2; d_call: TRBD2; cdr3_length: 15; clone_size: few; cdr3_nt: TGTGCCAGCAGCCCCTCCGGGACTAGCGGAGAGACCCAGTACTTC; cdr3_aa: CASSPSGTSGETQYF
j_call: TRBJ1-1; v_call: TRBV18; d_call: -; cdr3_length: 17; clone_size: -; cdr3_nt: TGTGCCAGCTCACAATCCGGGACACTCATCTTGAACACTGAAGCTTTCTTT; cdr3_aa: CASSQSGTLILNTEAFF
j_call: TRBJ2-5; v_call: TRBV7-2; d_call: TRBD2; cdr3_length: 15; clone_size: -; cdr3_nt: TGTGCCAGCAGCTTAGGTCCGGGGGGCCAAGAGACCCAGTACTTC; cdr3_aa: CASSLGPGGQETQYF
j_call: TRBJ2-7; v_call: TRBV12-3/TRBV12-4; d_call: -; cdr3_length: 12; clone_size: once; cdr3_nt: TGTGCCAGCAGTTCCGTCACAGGGAGGCAGTACTTC; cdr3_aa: CASSSVTGRQYF
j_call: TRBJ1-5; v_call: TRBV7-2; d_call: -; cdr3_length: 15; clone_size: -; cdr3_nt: TGTGCCAGCAGCTTCGAGGCGGTCAGCAATCAGCCCCAGCATTTT; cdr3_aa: CASSFEAVSNQPQHF
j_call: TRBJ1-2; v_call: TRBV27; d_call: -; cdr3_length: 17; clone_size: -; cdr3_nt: TGTGCCAGCAGTTTATCTGTCAGTTTCTACTCTAACTATGGCTACACCTTC; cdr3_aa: CASSLSVSFYSNYGYTF
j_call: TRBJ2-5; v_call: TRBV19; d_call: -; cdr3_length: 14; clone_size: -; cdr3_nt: TGTGCCAGTAGTATATCCAGGAGCCAAGAGACCCAGTACTTC; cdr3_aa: CASSISRSQETQYF
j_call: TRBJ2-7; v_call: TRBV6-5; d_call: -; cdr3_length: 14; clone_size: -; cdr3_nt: TGTGCCAGCAGTCGGGGGGCCCTCAGCTACGAGCAGTACTTC; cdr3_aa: CASSRGALSYEQYF
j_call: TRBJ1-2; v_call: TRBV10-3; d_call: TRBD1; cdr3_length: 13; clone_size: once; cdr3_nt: TGTGCCATCATGAGGGACAGGGCAGAGGGCTACACCTTC; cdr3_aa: CAIMRDRAEGYTF
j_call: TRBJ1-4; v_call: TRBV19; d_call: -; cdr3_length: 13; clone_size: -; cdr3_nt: TGTGCCAGTAGTCAGGCTTCTAATGAAAAACTGTTTTTT; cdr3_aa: CASSQASNEKLFF
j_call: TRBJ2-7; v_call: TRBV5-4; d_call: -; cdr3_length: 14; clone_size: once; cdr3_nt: TGTGCCAGCAGCCCCCCGAGGGATGCCCACGAGCAGTACTTC; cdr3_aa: CASSPPRDAHEQYF
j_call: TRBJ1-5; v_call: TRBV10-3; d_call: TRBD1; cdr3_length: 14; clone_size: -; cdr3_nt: TGTGCCATCAGCCTCACAGGGGGCAATCAGCCCCAGCATTTT; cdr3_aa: CAISLTGGNQPQHF
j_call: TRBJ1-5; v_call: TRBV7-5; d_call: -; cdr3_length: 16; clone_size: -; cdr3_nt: TGTGTCAGAAGCTTAGCCCCGGATGCGGGGGACCAGCCCCAGCATTTT; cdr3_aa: CVRSLAPDAGDQPQHF
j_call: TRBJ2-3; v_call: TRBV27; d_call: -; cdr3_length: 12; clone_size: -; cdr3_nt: TGTGCCACCTTTTCGGGTTGGGATACGCAGTATTTT; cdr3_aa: CATFSGWDTQYF
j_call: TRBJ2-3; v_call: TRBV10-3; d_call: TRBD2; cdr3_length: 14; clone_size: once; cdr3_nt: TGTGCCATCGCAAACGGGGGGAGCACAGATACGCAGTATTTT; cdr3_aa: CAIANGGSTDTQYF
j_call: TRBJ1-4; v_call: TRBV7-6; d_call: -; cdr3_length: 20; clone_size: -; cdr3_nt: TGTGCCAGCAGCCCCTCGCTAAAATGGGGGCGCAATGGTTTGTCTGAAAAACTGTTTTTT; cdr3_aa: CASSPSLKWGRNGLSEKLFF
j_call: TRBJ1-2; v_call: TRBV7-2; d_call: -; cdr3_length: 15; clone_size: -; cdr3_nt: TGTGCCAGCAGCTTAGAGGGCAGGCTGGACTATGGCTACACCTTC; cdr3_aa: CASSLEGRLDYGYTF
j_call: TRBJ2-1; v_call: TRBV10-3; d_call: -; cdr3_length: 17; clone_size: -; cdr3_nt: TGTGCCATCAGTGAGTTGGGGGGTCCAAGCTCCTACAATGAGCAGTTCTTC; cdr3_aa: CAISELGGPSSYNEQFF
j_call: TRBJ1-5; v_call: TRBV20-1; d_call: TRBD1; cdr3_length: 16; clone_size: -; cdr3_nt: TGCAGTGCTAGTAAACAGGGGATTTATAGCAATCAGCCCCAGCATTTT; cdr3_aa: CSASKQGIYSNQPQHF
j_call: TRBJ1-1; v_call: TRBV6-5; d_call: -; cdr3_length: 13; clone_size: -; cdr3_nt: TGTGCCAGCAGTTACGAGCGGGCTACTGAAGCTTTCTTT; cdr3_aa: CASSYERATEAFF
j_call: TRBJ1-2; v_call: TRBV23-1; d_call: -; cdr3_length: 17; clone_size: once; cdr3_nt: TGCGCCAGCAAATCCAGCTATAGGGGAGAGGCAAGCTATGGCTACACCTTC; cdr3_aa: CASKSSYRGEASYGYTF
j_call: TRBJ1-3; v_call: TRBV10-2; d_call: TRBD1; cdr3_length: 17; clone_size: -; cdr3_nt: TGCGCCAGCAGTGAGTTTCGGGACAGTAGTCGAGGAAACACCATATATTTT; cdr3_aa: CASSEFRDSSRGNTIYF
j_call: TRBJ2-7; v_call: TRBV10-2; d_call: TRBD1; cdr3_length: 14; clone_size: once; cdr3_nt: TGCGCCAGCAGTGACGACAGGGGGAGCTACGAGCAGTACTTC; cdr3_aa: CASSDDRGSYEQYF
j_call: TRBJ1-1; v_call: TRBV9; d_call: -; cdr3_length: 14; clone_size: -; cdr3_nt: TGTGCCAGCAGCGTAGGAGGGGTGAACACTGAAGCTTTCTTT; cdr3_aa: CASSVGGVNTEAFF
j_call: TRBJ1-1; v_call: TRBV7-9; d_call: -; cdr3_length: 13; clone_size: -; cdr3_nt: TGTGCCAGCAGTCTCTCCCAGAACACTGAAGCTTTCTTT; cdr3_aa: CASSLSQNTEAFF
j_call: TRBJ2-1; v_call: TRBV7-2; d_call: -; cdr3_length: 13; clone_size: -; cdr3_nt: TGTGCCAGCAGCTTAGCCAGGGCCAATGAGCAGTTCTTC; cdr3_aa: CASSLARANEQFF
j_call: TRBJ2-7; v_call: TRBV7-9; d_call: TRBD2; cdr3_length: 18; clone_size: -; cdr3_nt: TGTGCCAGCAGCTTAGCCACATATAAAGGGCGGGAGGGATCCGAGCAGTACTTC; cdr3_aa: CASSLATYKGREGSEQYF
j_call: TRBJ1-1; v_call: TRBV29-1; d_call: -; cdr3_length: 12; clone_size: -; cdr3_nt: TGCAGCGCCGGACGGGGGAACACTGAAGCTTTCTTT; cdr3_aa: CSAGRGNTEAFF
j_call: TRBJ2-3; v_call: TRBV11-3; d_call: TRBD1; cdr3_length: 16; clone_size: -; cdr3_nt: TGTGCCAGCAGCTTAGGGGACAGGGAGTTCCCAGATACGCAGTATTTT; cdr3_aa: CASSLGDREFPDTQYF
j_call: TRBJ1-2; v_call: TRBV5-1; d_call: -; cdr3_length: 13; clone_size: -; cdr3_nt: TGCGCCAGCAGCTTTGGGACCAACTATGGCTACACCTTC; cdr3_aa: CASSFGTNYGYTF
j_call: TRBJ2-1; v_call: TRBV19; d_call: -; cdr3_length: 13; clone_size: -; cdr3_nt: TGTGCCAGTAGTCTCAGCTCCTACAATGAGCAGTTCTTC; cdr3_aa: CASSLSSYNEQFF
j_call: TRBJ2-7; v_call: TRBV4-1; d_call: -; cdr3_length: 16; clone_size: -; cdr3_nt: TGCGCCAGCAGCCAAGAAGGGCCAGGGGTGACCTACGAGCAGTACTTC; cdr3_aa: CASSQEGPGVTYEQYF
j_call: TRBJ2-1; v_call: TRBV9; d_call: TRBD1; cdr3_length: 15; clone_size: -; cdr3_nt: TGTGCCAGCAGCGTAGATGGTCAGGGGGCAGGTGAGCAGTTCTTC; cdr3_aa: CASSVDGQGAGEQFF